The 7 T cell receptor beta chains below all came from one sample that was sequenced in a study of post-analysis software for immune sequencing data (dated by TCRdb to between 2014 and 2016). Overall results and qualifications from the work: Roughly 5 TRBV segments, including TRBV5-6, TRBV5-1 and TRBV20-1, were significantly more frequent in patients than controls.

The method was PCR. Sequenced on an Illumina HiSeq 2500. To reduce PCR and sequencing biases, unique molecular identifiers were incorporated into the TCR beta cDNA libraries. TCRdb took the public reads, trimmed them with fastp at Q25, ran MiXCR for clone calling and kept in-frame beta chains. Every distinct CDR3 protein forms one entry, paired with its most common genes and DNA. The sample yields roughly 580,000 distinct CDR3 sequences; about 40% were counted once. Around 1.7% of the sample belongs to the ten largest clones. Antigens of these TCRs are unknown. The sample consisted of blood. The source of these receptors is a girl between 5 and 17 years old with multiple sclerosis.

V is TRBV27 and J is TRBJ2-7; the D is unclear. V was clipped by 7 bases and J by 6 bases, with 13 bases between them. This CDR3 has 12 residues. CDR1 and CDR2 from the germline V gene are MNHEY and SMNVEV (reference sequence). CDR3 DNA sequence: TGTGCCAGCATGTCGGCCGCATTCGAGCAGTACTTC. Encoded protein: CASMSAAFEQYF.

The gene calls are TRBV15 and TRBJ2-1; 10 positions agree with TRBD2. This CDR3 spans 16 amino acids. V lost 0 bases and J lost 9; bases outside the gene matches: 8. CDR1 LNHNV and CDR2 YYDKDF come from the germline V gene (reference sequence). The chain's CDR3 is CATSRDRLAGVGEQFF. Here the CDR3 DNA reads TGTGCCACCAGCAGAGATCGGCTAGCGGGGGTCGGTGAGCAGTTCTTC.

This clonotype was observed a handful of times. The chain links TRBV6-6 to TRBJ2-1; 14 bases align to TRBD2. V was pared by 6 bases and J by 9 bases, with 7 bases of the junction left unmatched. This CDR3 has 15 amino acids. CDR1 is MNHNY and CDR2 is SVGAGI in the germline V gene (reference sequence). The CDR3 is CASSAGTSGRGEQFF. For the CDR3, the DNA is TGTGCCAGCAGCGCCGGGACTAGCGGGAGAGGTGAGCAGTTCTTC.

The sample holds many counts of this clonotype. This chain links TRBV7-2 with TRBJ2-7, with no clear D. Germline lookup yields CDR1 SGHTA and CDR2 FQGNSA. The CDR3 is made up of 14 amino acids. With 5 bases removed from V and 0 bases from J, the gap between germline ends came to 11 bases. CDR3 region: CASSARWGSYEQYF. Written as DNA, the CDR3 is TGTGCCAGCAGCGCCCGGTGGGGCTCCTACGAGCAGTACTTC.

The chain is built from TRBV20-1 and TRBJ2-5, with a possible D match to TRBD1 (6 bases). Germline CDR1 DFQATT, CDR2 SNEGSKA (reference sequence). CDR3 size: 13 residues. The V end was cut by 4 bases, the J end by 11 bases, with 20 bases between. The CDR3 sequence: CSANKGQLYAQYF. In DNA, the CDR3 is TGCAGTGCTAACAAAGGACAGCTTTACGCGCAGTACTTC.

The V call is TRBV7-9, the J call TRBJ2-4, with 7 bases that match TRBD1. CDR3 length: 15 residues. Germline V lookup: CDR1 SEHNR, CDR2 FQNEAQ (reference sequence). V trimming: 5 bases; J trimming: 3 bases; junction bases outside the gene matches: 7. CDR3 protein: CASSLWTGSKNIQYF. CDR3 sequence (DNA): TGTGCCAGCAGCCTCTGGACAGGCAGCAAAAACATTCAGTACTTC.

Notes on this clonotype: This may stem from a read error, because a much larger clone lies one nucleotide away. The CDR3 loop is CAGSRVAEYNEQFF. CDR3 coding DNA: TGTGCCGGCAGTAGGGTAGCGGAGTACAATGAGCAGTTCTTC. The chain employs TRBV12-3 or TRBV12-4 and TRBJ2-1; tentative D call: TRBD2 (6 bases). CDR3 length: 14 amino acids.